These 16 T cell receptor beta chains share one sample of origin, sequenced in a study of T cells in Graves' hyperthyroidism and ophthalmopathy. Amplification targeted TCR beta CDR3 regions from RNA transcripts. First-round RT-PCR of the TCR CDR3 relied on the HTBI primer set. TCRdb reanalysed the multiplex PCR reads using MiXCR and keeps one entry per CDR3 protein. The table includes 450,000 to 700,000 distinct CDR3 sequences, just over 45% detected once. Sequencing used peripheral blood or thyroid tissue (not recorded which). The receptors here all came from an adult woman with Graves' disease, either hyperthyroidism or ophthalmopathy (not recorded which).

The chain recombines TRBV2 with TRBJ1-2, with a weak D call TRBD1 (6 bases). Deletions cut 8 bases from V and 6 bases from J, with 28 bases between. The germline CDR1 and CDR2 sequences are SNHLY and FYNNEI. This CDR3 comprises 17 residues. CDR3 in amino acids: CASSPSGTPTKRDGYTF. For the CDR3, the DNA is TGTGCCAGCTCACCTTCCGGGACACCAACCAAAAGGGATGGCTACACCTTC.

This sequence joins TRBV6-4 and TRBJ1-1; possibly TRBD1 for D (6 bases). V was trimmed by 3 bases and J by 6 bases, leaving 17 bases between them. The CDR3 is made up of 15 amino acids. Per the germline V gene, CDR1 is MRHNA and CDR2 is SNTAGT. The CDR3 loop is CASSEWEGGMAEAFF. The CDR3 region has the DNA TGTGCCAGCAGTGAATGGGAGGGGGGTATGGCTGAAGCTTTCTTT.

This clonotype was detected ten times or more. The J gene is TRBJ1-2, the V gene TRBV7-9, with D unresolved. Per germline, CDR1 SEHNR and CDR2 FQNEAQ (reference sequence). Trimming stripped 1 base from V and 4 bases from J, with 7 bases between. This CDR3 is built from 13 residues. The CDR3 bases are TGTGCCAGCAGCTTAGTTGTGGGCTATGGCTACACCTTC. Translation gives CASSLVVGYGYTF.

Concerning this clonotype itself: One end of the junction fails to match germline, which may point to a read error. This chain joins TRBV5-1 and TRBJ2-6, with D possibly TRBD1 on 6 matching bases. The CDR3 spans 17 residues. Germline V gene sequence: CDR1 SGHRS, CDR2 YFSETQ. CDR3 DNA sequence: TGTGCCAGCAGCTTGGCCAGGGGTGACTCTGGGGCCAACGTCCTGACTTTC. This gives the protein CASSLARGDSGANVLTF.

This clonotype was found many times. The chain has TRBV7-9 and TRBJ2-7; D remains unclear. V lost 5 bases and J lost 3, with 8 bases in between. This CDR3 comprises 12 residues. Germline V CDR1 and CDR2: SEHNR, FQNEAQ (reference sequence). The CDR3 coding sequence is TGTGCCAGCAGCGAGAATCGCTACGAGCAGTACTTC. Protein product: CASSENRYEQYF.

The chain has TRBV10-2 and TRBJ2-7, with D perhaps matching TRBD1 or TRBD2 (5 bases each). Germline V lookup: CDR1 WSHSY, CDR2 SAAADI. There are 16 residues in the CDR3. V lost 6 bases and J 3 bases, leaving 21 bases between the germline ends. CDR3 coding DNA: TGCGCCAGCAGGCTAACCTGGGGGACGGGGAACTACGAGCAGTACTTC. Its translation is CASRLTWGTGNYEQYF.

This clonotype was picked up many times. The CDR3 coding sequence is TGTGCCAGCAGCCCCGTTGGGGGACAGGGCAACCTCTATGGCTACACCTTC. Residues: CASSPVGGQGNLYGYTF. The chain joins TRBV7-2 to TRBJ1-2, with 9 nucleotides matching TRBD1. The germline V gene has CDR1 SGHTA and CDR2 FQGNSA. This CDR3 region has 17 residues. V shed 5 bases, J shed 4 bases, and the junction held 14 bases outside the gene matches.

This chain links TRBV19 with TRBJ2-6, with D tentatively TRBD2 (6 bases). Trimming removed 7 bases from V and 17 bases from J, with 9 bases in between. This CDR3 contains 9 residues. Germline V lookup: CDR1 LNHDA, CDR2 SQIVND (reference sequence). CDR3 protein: CASTSEMTF. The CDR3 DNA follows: TGTGCCAGTACTAGCGAGATGACTTTC.

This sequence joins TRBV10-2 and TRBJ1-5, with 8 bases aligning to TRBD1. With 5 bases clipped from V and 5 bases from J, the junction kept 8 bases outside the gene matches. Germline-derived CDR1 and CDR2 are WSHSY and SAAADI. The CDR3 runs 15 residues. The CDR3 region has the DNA TGCGCCAGCAGTCAGAGAACAGGGGGGGATCAGCCCCAGCATTTT. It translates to CASSQRTGGDQPQHF.

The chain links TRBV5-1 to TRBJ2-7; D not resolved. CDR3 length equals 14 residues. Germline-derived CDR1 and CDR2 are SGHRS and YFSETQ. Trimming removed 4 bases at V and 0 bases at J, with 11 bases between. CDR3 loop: CASSQDASSYEQYF. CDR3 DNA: TGCGCCAGCAGCCAAGACGCGTCCTCCTACGAGCAGTACTTC.

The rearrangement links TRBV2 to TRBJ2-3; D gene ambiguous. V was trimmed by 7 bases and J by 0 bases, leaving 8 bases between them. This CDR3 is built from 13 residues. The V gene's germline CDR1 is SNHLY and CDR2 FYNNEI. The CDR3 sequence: CASTGLSTDTQYF. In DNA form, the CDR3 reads TGTGCCAGCACCGGCCTTAGCACAGATACGCAGTATTTT.

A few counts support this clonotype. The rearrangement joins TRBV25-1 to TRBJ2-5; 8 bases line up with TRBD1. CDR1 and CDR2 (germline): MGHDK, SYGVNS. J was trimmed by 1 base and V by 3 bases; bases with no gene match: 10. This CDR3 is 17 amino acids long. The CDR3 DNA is TGTGCCAGCAGTGATTCCTCACACAGGGGGACCCAAGAGACCCAGTACTTC. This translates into CASSDSSHRGTQETQYF.

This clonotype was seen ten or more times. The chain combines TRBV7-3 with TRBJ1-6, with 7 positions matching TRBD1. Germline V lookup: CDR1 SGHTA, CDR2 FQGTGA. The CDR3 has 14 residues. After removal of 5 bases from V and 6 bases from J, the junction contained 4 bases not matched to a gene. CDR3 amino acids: CASSQRQGNSPLHF. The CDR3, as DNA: TGTGCCAGCAGCCAAAGACAGGGTAATTCACCCCTCCACTTT.

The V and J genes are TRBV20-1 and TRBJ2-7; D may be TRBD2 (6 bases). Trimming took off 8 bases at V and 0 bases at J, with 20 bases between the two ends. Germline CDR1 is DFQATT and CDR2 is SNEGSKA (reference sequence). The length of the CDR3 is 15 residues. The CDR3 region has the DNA TGCAGTCGAAACGGTGCGGGGATTAGCTCCTACGAGCAGTACTTC. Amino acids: CSRNGAGISSYEQYF.

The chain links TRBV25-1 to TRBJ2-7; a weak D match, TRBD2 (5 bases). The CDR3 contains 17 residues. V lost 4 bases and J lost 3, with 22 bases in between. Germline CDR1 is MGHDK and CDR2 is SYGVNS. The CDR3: CASSAAQGAEAFYEQYF. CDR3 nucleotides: TGTGCCAGCAGTGCTGCCCAAGGAGCGGAGGCCTTCTACGAGCAGTACTTC.

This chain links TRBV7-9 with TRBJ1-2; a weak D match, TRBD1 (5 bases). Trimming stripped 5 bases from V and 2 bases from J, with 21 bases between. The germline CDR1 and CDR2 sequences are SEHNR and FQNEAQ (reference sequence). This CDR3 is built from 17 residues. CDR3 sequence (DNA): TGTGCCAGCAGCCTCCCACCACGGGATGGGGCCAACTATGGCTACACCTTC. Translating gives CASSLPPRDGANYGYTF.